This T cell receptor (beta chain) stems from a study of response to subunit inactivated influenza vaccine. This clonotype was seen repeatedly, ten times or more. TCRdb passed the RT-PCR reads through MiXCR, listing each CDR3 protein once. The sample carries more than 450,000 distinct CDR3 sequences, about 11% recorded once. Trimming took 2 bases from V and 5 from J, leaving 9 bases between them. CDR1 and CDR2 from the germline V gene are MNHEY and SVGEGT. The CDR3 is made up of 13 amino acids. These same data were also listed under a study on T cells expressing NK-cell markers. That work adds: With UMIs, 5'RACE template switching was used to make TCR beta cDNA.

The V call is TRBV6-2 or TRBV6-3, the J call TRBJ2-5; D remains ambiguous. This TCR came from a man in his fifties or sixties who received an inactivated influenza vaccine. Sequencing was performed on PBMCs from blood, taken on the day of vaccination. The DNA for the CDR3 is TGTGCCAGCAGTTACGACTCTCTGGAGACCCAGTACTTC. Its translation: CASSYDSLETQYF.